A selection of T cell receptor beta chains follows, all from one sample in a study of blood T cell repertoires in COVID-19. Libraries were prepared by immunoSEQ multiplex PCR; TCRdb keeps only in-frame clonotypes and omits some of them. The table shows about 16,000 clones, with around nine tenths occurring only once. Source material: peripheral blood. These receptors originate from a human donor in a cohort sampled during active COVID-19. CDR3s include the opening cysteine and the closing phenylalanine or tryptophan. The D gene is left open where the match is weak. Size tells how often a clone was seen (once, few, many) or the class of an expanded clone, and some rows leave it out.

CDR3aa: CASSEWTGGSYGYTF; CDR3nt: TGTGCCAGCAGTGAGTGGACAGGGGGGTCGTATGGCTACACCTTC; abundance: -; j_gene: TRBJ1-2; v_gene: TRBV6-1; d_gene: TRBD1
CDR3aa: CASSLIENQETQYF; CDR3nt: TGCGCCAGCAGCTTGATTGAGAACCAAGAGACCCAGTACTTC; abundance: -; j_gene: TRBJ2-5; v_gene: TRBV5-1; d_gene: -
CDR3aa: CASSLVATAGGEAFF; CDR3nt: TGTGCCAGCAGCTTAGTGGCCACAGCCGGCGGGGAAGCTTTCTTT; abundance: -; j_gene: TRBJ1-1; v_gene: TRBV7-2; d_gene: -
CDR3aa: CASSWTGWAHTF; CDR3nt: TGTGCCAGCAGTTGGACAGGGTGGGCGCACACCTTC; abundance: once; j_gene: TRBJ1-2; v_gene: TRBV6-5; d_gene: TRBD1
CDR3aa: CASSQGHEEKLFF; CDR3nt: TGTGCCAGCAGCCAAGGACATGAGGAAAAACTGTTTTTT; abundance: -; j_gene: TRBJ1-4; v_gene: TRBV3-1/TRBV3-2; d_gene: -
CDR3aa: CASSLASGGTNTGELFF; CDR3nt: TGTGCCAGCAGCTTAGCCAGCGGGGGGACGAACACCGGGGAGCTGTTTTTT; abundance: -; j_gene: TRBJ2-2; v_gene: TRBV7-6; d_gene: TRBD2
CDR3aa: CASSATGSGTDTQYF; CDR3nt: TGCGCCAGCAGCGCGACAGGGTCTGGCACAGATACGCAGTATTTT; abundance: -; j_gene: TRBJ2-3; v_gene: TRBV5-1; d_gene: TRBD1
CDR3aa: CASSLIGGGVSTDTQYF; CDR3nt: TGCGCCAGCAGCTTGATCGGAGGCGGGGTTAGCACAGATACGCAGTATTTT; abundance: -; j_gene: TRBJ2-3; v_gene: TRBV5-1; d_gene: -
CDR3aa: CASSPQTGTYEQYF; CDR3nt: TGTGCCAGCAGCCCCCAGACAGGGACCTACGAGCAGTACTTC; abundance: -; j_gene: TRBJ2-7; v_gene: TRBV6-5; d_gene: TRBD1
CDR3aa: CASSEAGGYEQYF; CDR3nt: TGTGCCAGCAGTGAAGCGGGGGGATACGAGCAGTACTTC; abundance: -; j_gene: TRBJ2-7; v_gene: TRBV7-6; d_gene: TRBD2
CDR3aa: CASSLGTGKNIQYF; CDR3nt: TGCGCCAGCAGCTTGGGGACAGGGAAAAACATTCAGTACTTC; abundance: -; j_gene: TRBJ2-4; v_gene: TRBV5-1; d_gene: TRBD1
CDR3aa: CASSEDRGETQYF; CDR3nt: TGTGCCAGCAGCGAAGATAGAGGAGAGACCCAGTACTTC; abundance: -; j_gene: TRBJ2-5; v_gene: TRBV13; d_gene: -
CDR3aa: CASSDKGPGGSSPLHF; CDR3nt: TGTGCCAGCAGTGACAAAGGTCCAGGGGGTAGTTCACCCCTCCACTTT; abundance: once; j_gene: TRBJ1-6; v_gene: TRBV6-4; d_gene: TRBD1
CDR3aa: CASSRGLDNQPQHF; CDR3nt: TGTGCCAGCAGCCGGGGTCTTGATAATCAGCCCCAGCATTTT; abundance: once; j_gene: TRBJ1-5; v_gene: TRBV7-2; d_gene: -
CDR3aa: CASSYFRQGQREQYF; CDR3nt: TGTGCCAGCAGTTACTTTCGGCAGGGTCAACGCGAGCAGTACTTC; abundance: once; j_gene: TRBJ2-7; v_gene: TRBV6-5; d_gene: -
CDR3aa: CASTQIRGGTEAFF; CDR3nt: TGTGCCAGCACTCAGATTAGGGGTGGCACTGAAGCTTTCTTT; abundance: -; j_gene: TRBJ1-1; v_gene: TRBV6-5; d_gene: -
CDR3aa: CATRGTSGSQETQYF; CDR3nt: TGTGCCACTAGGGGGACTAGCGGAAGCCAAGAGACCCAGTACTTC; abundance: -; j_gene: TRBJ2-5; v_gene: TRBV15; d_gene: TRBD2
CDR3aa: CASSVRGGEQFF; CDR3nt: TGTGCCAGCAGCGTACGGGGGGGTGAGCAGTTCTTC; abundance: few; j_gene: TRBJ2-1; v_gene: TRBV9; d_gene: TRBD2
CDR3aa: CSVDHRGAIGEQFF; CDR3nt: TGCAGCGTTGACCACAGGGGAGCAATTGGTGAGCAGTTCTTC; abundance: -; j_gene: TRBJ2-1; v_gene: TRBV29-1; d_gene: TRBD1
CDR3aa: CASSVSAGPGPYNEQFF; CDR3nt: TGTGCCAGCAGCGTAAGCGCGGGCCCAGGCCCCTACAATGAGCAGTTCTTC; abundance: -; j_gene: TRBJ2-1; v_gene: TRBV9; d_gene: -
CDR3aa: CASKVAGGSSTDTQYF; CDR3nt: TGTGCCAGCAAGGTAGCGGGGGGTTCTAGCACAGATACGCAGTATTTT; abundance: -; j_gene: TRBJ2-3; v_gene: TRBV5-4; d_gene: TRBD2
CDR3aa: CASSQAPSGGATDTQYF; CDR3nt: TGCGCCAGCAGCCAAGCCCCGAGCGGGGGGGCTACAGATACGCAGTATTTT; abundance: -; j_gene: TRBJ2-3; v_gene: TRBV4-3; d_gene: TRBD2
CDR3aa: CASSFSGPDYGYTF; CDR3nt: TGCGCCAGCAGCTTCTCAGGTCCTGACTATGGCTACACCTTC; abundance: -; j_gene: TRBJ1-2; v_gene: TRBV5-1; d_gene: -
CDR3aa: CASSELENTEAFF; CDR3nt: TGTGCCAGCAGTGAATTAGAGAACACTGAAGCTTTCTTT; abundance: few; j_gene: TRBJ1-1; v_gene: TRBV2; d_gene: -
CDR3aa: CASSPAAAFERDQPQHF; CDR3nt: TGTGCCAGCAGCCCCGCGGCGGCGTTTGAGAGAGATCAGCCCCAGCATTTT; abundance: -; j_gene: TRBJ1-5; v_gene: TRBV7-9; d_gene: -
CDR3aa: CASSISDTQYF; CDR3nt: TGTGCCAGCAGTATTTCAGATACGCAGTATTTT; abundance: -; j_gene: TRBJ2-3; v_gene: TRBV7-8; d_gene: -
CDR3aa: CSAALGIGETQYF; CDR3nt: TGCAGCGCTGCTCTCGGGATTGGAGAGACCCAGTACTTC; abundance: -; j_gene: TRBJ2-5; v_gene: TRBV29-1; d_gene: -
CDR3aa: CASSLLDGISYYYTF; CDR3nt: TGCGCCAGCAGCTTGTTAGACGGGATTTCCTATTACTACACCTTC; abundance: once; j_gene: TRBJ1-2; v_gene: TRBV5-1; d_gene: -
CDR3aa: CARGKTWAPTGGGRYYGYTF; CDR3nt: TGTGCCAGAGGAAAGACCTGGGCGCCGACAGGGGGAGGGAGGTACTATGGCTACACCTTC; abundance: -; j_gene: TRBJ1-2; v_gene: TRBV5-3; d_gene: TRBD1
CDR3aa: CASSLGGVGGEKLFF; CDR3nt: TGTGCCAGCAGCTTAGGAGGGGTTGGTGGGGAAAAACTGTTTTTT; abundance: -; j_gene: TRBJ1-4; v_gene: TRBV3-1/TRBV3-2; d_gene: -
CDR3aa: CASSTAPGYHSPLHF; CDR3nt: TGTGCCAGCAGTACAGCTCCAGGGTATCATTCACCCCTCCACTTT; abundance: -; j_gene: TRBJ1-6; v_gene: TRBV6-2/TRBV6-3; d_gene: -
CDR3aa: CASSLAGSNQPQHF; CDR3nt: TGTGCCAGCAGCTTAGCCGGGAGCAATCAGCCCCAGCATTTT; abundance: -; j_gene: TRBJ1-5; v_gene: TRBV7-9; d_gene: -
CDR3aa: CASSPTGGRWSANEKLFF; CDR3nt: TGTGCCAGTAGTCCTACAGGGGGACGGTGGTCGGCTAATGAAAAACTGTTTTTT; abundance: -; j_gene: TRBJ1-4; v_gene: TRBV19; d_gene: TRBD1
CDR3aa: CASSFQGAGNTEAFF; CDR3nt: TGTGCCAGCAGCTTTCAGGGGGCAGGTAACACTGAAGCTTTCTTT; abundance: once; j_gene: TRBJ1-1; v_gene: TRBV11-2; d_gene: TRBD1
CDR3aa: CSVEQRGASYEQYF; CDR3nt: TGCAGCGTTGAGCAGCGTGGAGCCTCCTACGAGCAGTACTTC; abundance: -; j_gene: TRBJ2-7; v_gene: TRBV29-1; d_gene: -
CDR3aa: CASGSTPGRPPLHF; CDR3nt: TGTGCTAGTGGTTCGACCCCGGGGAGACCACCCCTCCACTTT; abundance: -; j_gene: TRBJ1-6; v_gene: TRBV12-5; d_gene: -
CDR3aa: CASGLLTYEQFF; CDR3nt: TGTGCTAGTGGTTTACTCACTTATGAGCAGTTCTTC; abundance: -; j_gene: TRBJ2-1; v_gene: TRBV12-5; d_gene: -
CDR3aa: CSARGLVNTEAFF; CDR3nt: TGCAGCGCGCGGGGTTTGGTGAACACTGAAGCTTTCTTT; abundance: -; j_gene: TRBJ1-1; v_gene: TRBV29-1; d_gene: -
CDR3aa: CASSSGREGTNEKLFF; CDR3nt: TGTGCCAGCAGCTCGGGCAGGGAGGGGACTAATGAAAAACTGTTTTTT; abundance: -; j_gene: TRBJ1-4; v_gene: TRBV7-9; d_gene: -
CDR3aa: CASSVAHSPLGRTASGANVLTF; CDR3nt: TGTGCCAGCAGCGTAGCTCACTCCCCATTGGGGCGGACAGCCTCTGGGGCCAACGTCCTGACTTTC; abundance: -; j_gene: TRBJ2-6; v_gene: TRBV9; d_gene: -
CDR3aa: CASSYRTGGGAEAFF; CDR3nt: TGTGCCAGCAGCTACCGGACAGGGGGCGGTGCTGAAGCTTTCTTT; abundance: few; j_gene: TRBJ1-1; v_gene: TRBV11-2; d_gene: TRBD1
CDR3aa: CASSLSAGFGNQPQHF; CDR3nt: TGTGCCAGCAGTTTATCTGCGGGTTTTGGCAATCAGCCCCAGCATTTT; abundance: -; j_gene: TRBJ1-5; v_gene: TRBV27; d_gene: -
CDR3aa: CSVEARQGARTEAFF; CDR3nt: TGCAGCGTTGAAGCCCGACAGGGGGCACGCACTGAAGCTTTCTTT; abundance: -; j_gene: TRBJ1-1; v_gene: TRBV29-1; d_gene: TRBD1
CDR3aa: CASSGGGGYGYTF; CDR3nt: TGTGCCAGCAGTGGAGGGGGGGGCTATGGCTACACCTTC; abundance: once; j_gene: TRBJ1-2; v_gene: TRBV12-3/TRBV12-4; d_gene: -
CDR3aa: CAWQGAYEQYF; CDR3nt: TGTGCCTGGCAGGGGGCCTACGAGCAGTACTTC; abundance: -; j_gene: TRBJ2-7; v_gene: TRBV30; d_gene: TRBD1
CDR3aa: CASSKGQGAYTGELFF; CDR3nt: TGTGCCAGTAGTAAAGGGCAGGGGGCTTACACCGGGGAGCTGTTTTTT; abundance: -; j_gene: TRBJ2-2; v_gene: TRBV19; d_gene: TRBD1
CDR3aa: CASSHRQGFDEQYF; CDR3nt: TGTGCCAGCAGTCACAGACAGGGTTTTGACGAGCAGTACTTC; abundance: once; j_gene: TRBJ2-7; v_gene: TRBV6-2/TRBV6-3; d_gene: TRBD1
CDR3aa: CASSHPRGELFF; CDR3nt: TGTGCCAGCAGCCATCCGCGGGGGGAGCTGTTTTTT; abundance: -; j_gene: TRBJ2-2; v_gene: TRBV4-2; d_gene: -
CDR3aa: CASSEGHANTGELFF; CDR3nt: TGTGCCAGCAGTGAGGGACACGCGAACACCGGGGAGCTGTTTTTT; abundance: -; j_gene: TRBJ2-2; v_gene: TRBV6-4; d_gene: -
CDR3aa: CASSVLAGVTYEQYF; CDR3nt: TGCGCCAGCAGCGTCCTAGCGGGGGTAACCTACGAGCAGTACTTC; abundance: few; j_gene: TRBJ2-7; v_gene: TRBV5-1; d_gene: TRBD2
CDR3aa: CASSPGPHGNTIYF; CDR3nt: TGTGCCAGCAGCCCGGGTCCGCATGGAAACACCATATATTTT; abundance: -; j_gene: TRBJ1-3; v_gene: TRBV5-6; d_gene: -
CDR3aa: CASSSLPGELFF; CDR3nt: TGTGCCAGCAGTTCCCTCCCCGGGGAGCTGTTTTTT; abundance: -; j_gene: TRBJ2-2; v_gene: TRBV6-2/TRBV6-3; d_gene: -
CDR3aa: CASTRGDYTDTQYF; CDR3nt: TGTGCCAGTACCCGGGGGGACTACACAGATACGCAGTATTTT; abundance: -; j_gene: TRBJ2-3; v_gene: TRBV19; d_gene: TRBD2
CDR3aa: CASSLAGGDTDTQYF; CDR3nt: TGTGCCAGCAGCTTGGCCGGGGGGGACACAGATACGCAGTATTTT; abundance: -; j_gene: TRBJ2-3; v_gene: TRBV5-4; d_gene: TRBD2
CDR3aa: CATGQLGQRANYGYTF; CDR3nt: TGTGCCACGGGTCAGCTAGGACAGAGAGCTAACTATGGCTACACCTTC; abundance: -; j_gene: TRBJ1-2; v_gene: TRBV10-3; d_gene: -